One sample yielded the 3 T cell receptor beta chains listed below, sequenced in a study. TCRdb used MiXCR to reprocess the RT-PCR reads, holding one entry per CDR3 protein. Here the sample spans about 700,000 distinct CDR3 sequences, 12% to 15% being singletons. The sample was memory CD4+ T cells from blood. The receptor set was obtained from a female donor in good health, serving as a healthy control.

This clonotype has a handful of counts. The chain joins TRBV7-2 to TRBJ2-1; 8 positions agree with TRBD1. Trimming took 6 bases from V and 0 from J; bases not matched to a gene: 10. Germline V gene lookup returns CDR1 SGHTA and CDR2 FQGNSA. The CDR3 length is 17 residues. The CDR3 sequence is CASSKDRVGLSYNEQFF. CDR3 in DNA: TGTGCCAGCAGTAAGGACAGGGTAGGTCTCTCCTACAATGAGCAGTTCTTC.

The rearrangement links TRBV7-9 to TRBJ1-2; tentative D call: TRBD1 (5 bases). This CDR3 region has 15 residues. Germline V gene lookup returns CDR1 SEHNR and CDR2 FQNEAQ (reference sequence). Trimming pared 4 bases from V and 4 bases from J, leaving 16 bases between. As DNA, the CDR3 is TGTGCCAGCAGCTATGGGGCCGCCAGGGTCTATGGCTACACCTTC. Translated, it gives CASSYGAARVYGYTF.

CDR3 DNA: TGTGCCAGCAGCCCCACGTGGGGTTCTAGCTCCTATAATTCACCCCTCCACTTT. Protein product: CASSPTWGSSSYNSPLHF. The chain couples TRBV7-6 to TRBJ1-6; D uncertain. The ends were cut back, 5 bases at V and 0 bases at J, with 17 bases in the middle. Germline CDR1 and CDR2: SGHVS and FNYEAQ. The CDR3 runs 18 residues.